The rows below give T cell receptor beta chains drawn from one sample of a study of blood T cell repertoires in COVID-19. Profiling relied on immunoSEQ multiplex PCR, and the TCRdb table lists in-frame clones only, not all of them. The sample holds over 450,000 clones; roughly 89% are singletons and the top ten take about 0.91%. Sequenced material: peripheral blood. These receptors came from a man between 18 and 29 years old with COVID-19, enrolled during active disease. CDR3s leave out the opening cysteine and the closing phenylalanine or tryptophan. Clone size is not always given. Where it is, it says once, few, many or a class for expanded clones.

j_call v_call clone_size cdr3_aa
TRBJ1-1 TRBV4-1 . ASSHFTGENSEAF
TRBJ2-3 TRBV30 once AWSASGTSGITDTQY
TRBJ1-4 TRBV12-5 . ASCQSATNEKLF
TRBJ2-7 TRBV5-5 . ASSPGLLLRYEQY
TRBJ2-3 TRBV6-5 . ASTDGGDRTDTQY
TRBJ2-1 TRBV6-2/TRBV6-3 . ASSWGLGEQF
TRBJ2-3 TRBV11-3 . ASSLAPSGRSSDTQY
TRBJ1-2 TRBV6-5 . ASSSYGGLDGYT
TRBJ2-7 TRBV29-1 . SVGPGSSYEQY
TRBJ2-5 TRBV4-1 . ASSQDVLAGGRGETQY
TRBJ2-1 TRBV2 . ASTLDSHEQF
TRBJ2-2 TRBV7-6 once ASSQAQGATNTGELF
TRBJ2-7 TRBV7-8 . ASSSYRGYEQY
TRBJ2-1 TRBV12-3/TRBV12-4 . ASSPEIYNEQF
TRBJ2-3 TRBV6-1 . ASSELARETHADTQY
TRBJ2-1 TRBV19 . ASTQLGTGGRNEQF
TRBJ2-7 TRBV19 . ASAKPGGSSYEQY
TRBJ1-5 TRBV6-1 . ASSESRGLQPQH
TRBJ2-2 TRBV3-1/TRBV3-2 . ASSGQGITGELF
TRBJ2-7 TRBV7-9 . ASSFSDLAYEQY
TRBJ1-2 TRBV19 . ASGEFHGYT
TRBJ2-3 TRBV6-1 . ASSPRDSLDTQY
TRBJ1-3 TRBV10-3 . AASKGLENTIY
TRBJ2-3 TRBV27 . ASSLSGSWTDTQY
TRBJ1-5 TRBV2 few ASRMNGNQPQH
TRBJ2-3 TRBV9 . ASSVGASKSTDTQY
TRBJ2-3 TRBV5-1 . ASSLAGRTSGDTQY
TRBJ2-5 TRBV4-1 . ASSQEFGATGRQETQY
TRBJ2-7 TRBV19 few ASSKDLDRSLYEQY
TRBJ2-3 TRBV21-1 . ASSRPGTGGRDTQY
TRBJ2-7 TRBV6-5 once ASKALAGGAYEQY
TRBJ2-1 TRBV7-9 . ASSLTSENEQF
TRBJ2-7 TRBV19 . ASSRGGGLGEQY
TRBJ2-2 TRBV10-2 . ASSVAGGNTGELF
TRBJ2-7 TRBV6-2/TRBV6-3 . ASSPSGQGAEQY
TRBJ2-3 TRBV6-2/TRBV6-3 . ASSPGTGIGGGDTQY
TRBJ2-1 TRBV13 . ASSSPGTANEQF
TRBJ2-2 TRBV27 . ASSFSDTVGTGELF
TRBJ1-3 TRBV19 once ASKDGQAGNTIY
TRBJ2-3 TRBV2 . ASSEKLQGFADTQY
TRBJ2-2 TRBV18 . ASSPPSRYTGELF
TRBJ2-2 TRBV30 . AWSLTSGRTGGELF
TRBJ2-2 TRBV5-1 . ASSPGLAGELSTGELF
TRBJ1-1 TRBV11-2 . ASSHLTAGRGEAF
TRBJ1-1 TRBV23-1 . ASSPGTGGAF
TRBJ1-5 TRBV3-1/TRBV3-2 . ASSQERLQGHQPQH
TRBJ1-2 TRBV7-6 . ASSLGSRGTNYGYT
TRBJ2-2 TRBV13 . ASSPTEGRGIGELF
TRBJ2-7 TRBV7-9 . ASSLTGGYEQY
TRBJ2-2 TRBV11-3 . ASSWQNTGELF
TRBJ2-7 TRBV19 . ASSQGPFPYEQY
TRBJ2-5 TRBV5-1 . ASSFIPGQGKETQY
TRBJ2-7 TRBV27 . ASSWALSYEQY
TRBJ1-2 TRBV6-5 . ASSYGNTGLQGYT
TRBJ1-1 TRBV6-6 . ASSIQGPNTEAF
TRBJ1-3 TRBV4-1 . ASSQAGGRGPPYNIY
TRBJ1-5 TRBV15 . ATSTEDSRSNQPQH
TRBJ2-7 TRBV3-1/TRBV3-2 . ASSQGNRASGEQY
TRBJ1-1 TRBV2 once ASSDARDTEAF
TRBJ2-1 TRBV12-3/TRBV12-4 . ASSFQGNEQF